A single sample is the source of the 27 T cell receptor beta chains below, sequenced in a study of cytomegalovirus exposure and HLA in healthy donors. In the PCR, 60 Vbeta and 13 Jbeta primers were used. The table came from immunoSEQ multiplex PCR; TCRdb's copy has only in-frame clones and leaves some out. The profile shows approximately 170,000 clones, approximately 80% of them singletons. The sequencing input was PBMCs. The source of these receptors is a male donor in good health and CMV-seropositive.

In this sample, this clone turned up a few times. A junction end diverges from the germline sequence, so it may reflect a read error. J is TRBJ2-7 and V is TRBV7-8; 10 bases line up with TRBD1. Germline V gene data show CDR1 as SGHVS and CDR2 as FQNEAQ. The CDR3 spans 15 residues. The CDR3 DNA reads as TGTGCCGGCAGCGTCCGGGACAGGGGTCTCTACGAGCAGTACTTC. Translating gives CAGSVRDRGLYEQYF.

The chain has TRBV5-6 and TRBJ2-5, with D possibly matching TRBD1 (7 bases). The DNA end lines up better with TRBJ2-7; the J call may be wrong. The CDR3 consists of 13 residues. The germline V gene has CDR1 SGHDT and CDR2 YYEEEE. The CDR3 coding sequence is TGTGCCAGCAGGCGGGACAGTTCCTACGAGCAGTACTTC. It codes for CASRRDSSYEQYF.

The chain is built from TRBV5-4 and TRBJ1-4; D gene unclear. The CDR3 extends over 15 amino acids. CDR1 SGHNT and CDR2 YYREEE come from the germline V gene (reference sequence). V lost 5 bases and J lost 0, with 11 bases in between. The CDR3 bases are TGTGCCAGCAGAGAGGCGGGGACAACTAATGAAAAACTGTTTTTT. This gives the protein CASREAGTTNEKLFF.

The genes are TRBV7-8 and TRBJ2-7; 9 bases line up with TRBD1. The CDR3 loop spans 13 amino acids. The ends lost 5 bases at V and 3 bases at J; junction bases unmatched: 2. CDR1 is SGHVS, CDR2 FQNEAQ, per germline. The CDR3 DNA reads TGTGCCAGCAGCGAGACAGGGGGCTACGAGCAGTACTTC. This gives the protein CASSETGGYEQYF.

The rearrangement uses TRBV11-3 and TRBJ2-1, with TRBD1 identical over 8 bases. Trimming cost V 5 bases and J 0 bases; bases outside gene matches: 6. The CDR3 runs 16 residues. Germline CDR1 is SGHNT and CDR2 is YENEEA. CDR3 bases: TGTGCCAGCAGCCCCAGGACAGGGAGCTCCTACAATGAGCAGTTCTTC. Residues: CASSPRTGSSYNEQFF.

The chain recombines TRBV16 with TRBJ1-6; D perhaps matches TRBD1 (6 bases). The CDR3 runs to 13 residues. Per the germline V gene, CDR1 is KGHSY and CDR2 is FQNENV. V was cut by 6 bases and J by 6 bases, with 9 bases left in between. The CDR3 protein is CASRDSGNSPLHF. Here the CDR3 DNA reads TGTGCCAGCAGGGACAGTGGTAATTCACCCCTCCACTTT.

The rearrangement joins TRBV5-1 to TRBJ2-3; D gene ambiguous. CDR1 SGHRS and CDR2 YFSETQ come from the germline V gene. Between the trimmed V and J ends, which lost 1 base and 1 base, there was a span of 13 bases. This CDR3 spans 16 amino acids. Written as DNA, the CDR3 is TGCGCCAGCAGCTTGAACACTTTAGCAGGCACAGATACGCAGTATTTT. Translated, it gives CASSLNTLAGTDTQYF.

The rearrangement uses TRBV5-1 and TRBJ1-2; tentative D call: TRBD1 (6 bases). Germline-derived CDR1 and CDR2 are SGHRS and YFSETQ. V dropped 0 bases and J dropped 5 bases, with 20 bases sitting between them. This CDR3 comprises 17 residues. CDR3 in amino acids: CASSLVVQGTSSYGYTF. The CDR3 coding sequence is TGCGCCAGCAGCTTGGTGGTCCAGGGGACAAGTTCTTATGGCTACACCTTC. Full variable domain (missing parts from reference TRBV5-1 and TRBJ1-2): KAGVTQTPRYLIKTRGQQVTLSCSPISGHRSVSWYQQTPGQGLQFLFEYFSETQRNKGNFPGRFSGRQFSNSRSEMNVSTLELGDSALYLCASSLVVQGTSSYGYTFGSGTRLTVV.

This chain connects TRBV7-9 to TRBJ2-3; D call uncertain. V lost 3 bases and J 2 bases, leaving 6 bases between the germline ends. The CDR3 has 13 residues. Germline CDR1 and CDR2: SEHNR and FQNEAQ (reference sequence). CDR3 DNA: TGTGCCAGCAGCTTCACAGCCACAGATACGCAGTATTTT. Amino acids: CASSFTATDTQYF.

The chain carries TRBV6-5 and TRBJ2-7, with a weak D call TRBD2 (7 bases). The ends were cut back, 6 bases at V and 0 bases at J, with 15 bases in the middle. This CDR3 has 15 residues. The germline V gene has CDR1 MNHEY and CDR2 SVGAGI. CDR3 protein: CASSPRGASSYEQYF. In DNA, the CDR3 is TGTGCCAGCAGCCCTCGGGGGGCTAGCTCCTACGAGCAGTACTTC.

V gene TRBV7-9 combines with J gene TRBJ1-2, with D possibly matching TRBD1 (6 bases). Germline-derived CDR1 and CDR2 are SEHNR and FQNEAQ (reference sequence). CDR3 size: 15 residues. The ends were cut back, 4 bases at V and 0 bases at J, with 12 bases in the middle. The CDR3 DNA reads TGTGCCAGCAGCTCGACGACAGGAGCTAACTATGGCTACACCTTC. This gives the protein CASSSTTGANYGYTF.

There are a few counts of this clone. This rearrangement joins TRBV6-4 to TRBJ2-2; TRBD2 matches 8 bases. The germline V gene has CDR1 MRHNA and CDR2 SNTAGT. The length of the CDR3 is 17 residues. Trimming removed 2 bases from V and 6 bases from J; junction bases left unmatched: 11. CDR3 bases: TGTGCCAGCAGTGACCCACCGGGACTAGTAAGCCCCGGGGAGCTGTTTTTT. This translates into CASSDPPGLVSPGELFF.

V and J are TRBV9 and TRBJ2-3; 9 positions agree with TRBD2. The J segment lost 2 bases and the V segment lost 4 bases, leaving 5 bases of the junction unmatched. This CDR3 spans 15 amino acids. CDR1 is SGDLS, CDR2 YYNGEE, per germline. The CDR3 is CASSYRLAATDTQYF. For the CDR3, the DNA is TGTGCCAGCAGCTACAGACTAGCGGCCACAGATACGCAGTATTTT.

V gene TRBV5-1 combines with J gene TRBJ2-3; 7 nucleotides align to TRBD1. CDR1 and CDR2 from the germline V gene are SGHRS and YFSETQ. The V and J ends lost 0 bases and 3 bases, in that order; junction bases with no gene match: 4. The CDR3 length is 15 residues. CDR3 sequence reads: CASSLEGQTTDTQYF. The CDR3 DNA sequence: TGCGCCAGCAGCTTGGAGGGACAGACGACAGATACGCAGTATTTT.

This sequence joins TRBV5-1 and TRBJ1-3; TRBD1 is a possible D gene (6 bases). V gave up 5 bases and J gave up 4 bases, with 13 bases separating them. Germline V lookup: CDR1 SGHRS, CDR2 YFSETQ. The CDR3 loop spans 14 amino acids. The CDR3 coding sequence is TGCGCCAGCAGTACAGGGAACGCGGGAAACACCATATATTTT. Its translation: CASSTGNAGNTIYF.

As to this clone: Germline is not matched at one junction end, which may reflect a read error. The CDR3, as DNA: TGTTCCAGCAGTTCTACAGGGAACTCCTACAATGAGCAGTTCTTC. It codes for CSSSSTGNSYNEQFF. J is TRBJ2-1 and V is TRBV7-9, with D perhaps matching TRBD1 (6 bases). The CDR3 sequence is 15 residues long. Germline-derived CDR1 and CDR2 are SEHNR and FQNEAQ (reference sequence).

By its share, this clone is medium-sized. The CDR3 is CAWSAGQGTLREQFF. Here the CDR3 DNA reads TGTGCCTGGAGTGCGGGACAGGGCACTCTTAGAGAGCAGTTCTTC. The rearrangement uses TRBV30 and TRBJ2-1, with 9 bases lining up with TRBD1. V shed 1 base, J shed 10 bases, and the junction held 11 bases outside the gene matches. CDR1 and CDR2 (germline): GTSNPN, SVGIG (reference sequence). The CDR3 totals 15 residues.

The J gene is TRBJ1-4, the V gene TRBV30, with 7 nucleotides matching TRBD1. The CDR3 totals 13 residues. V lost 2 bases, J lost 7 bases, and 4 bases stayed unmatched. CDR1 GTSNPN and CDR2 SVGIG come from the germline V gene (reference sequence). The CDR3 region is CAWSTGVGEKLFF. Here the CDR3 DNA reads TGTGCCTGGAGTACAGGGGTCGGTGAAAAACTGTTTTTT.

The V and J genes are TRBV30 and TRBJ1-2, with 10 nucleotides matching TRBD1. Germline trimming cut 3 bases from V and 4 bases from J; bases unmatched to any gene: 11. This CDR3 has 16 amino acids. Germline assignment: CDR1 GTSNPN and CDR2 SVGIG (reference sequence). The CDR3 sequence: CAWSPRGQGIFYGYTF. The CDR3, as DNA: TGTGCCTGGAGCCCTAGGGGACAGGGGATTTTCTATGGCTACACCTTC.

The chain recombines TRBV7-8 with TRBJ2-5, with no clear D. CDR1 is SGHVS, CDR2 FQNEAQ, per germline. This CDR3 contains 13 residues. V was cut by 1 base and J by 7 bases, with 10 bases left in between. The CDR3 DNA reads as TGTGCCAGCAGCTTAGACCCAGCGCGGACCCAGTACTTC. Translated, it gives CASSLDPARTQYF.

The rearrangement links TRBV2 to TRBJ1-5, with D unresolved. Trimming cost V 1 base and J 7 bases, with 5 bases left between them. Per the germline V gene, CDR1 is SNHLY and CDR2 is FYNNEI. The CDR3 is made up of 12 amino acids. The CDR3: CASSEDRQPQHF. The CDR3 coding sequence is TGTGCCAGCAGTGAAGACCGGCAGCCCCAGCATTTT.

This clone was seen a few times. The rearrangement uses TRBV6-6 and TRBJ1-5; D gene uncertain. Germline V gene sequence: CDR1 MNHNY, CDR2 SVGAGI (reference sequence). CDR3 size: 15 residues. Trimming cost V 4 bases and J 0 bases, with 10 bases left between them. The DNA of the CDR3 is TGTGCCAGCAGTTTTGAGGGCTATAGCAATCAGCCCCAGCATTTT. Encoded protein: CASSFEGYSNQPQHF.

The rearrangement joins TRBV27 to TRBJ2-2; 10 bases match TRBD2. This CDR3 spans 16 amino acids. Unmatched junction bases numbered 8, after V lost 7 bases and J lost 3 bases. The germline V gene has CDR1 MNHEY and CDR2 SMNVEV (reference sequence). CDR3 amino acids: CASTSGLADYTGELFF. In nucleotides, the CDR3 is TGTGCCAGCACTTCCGGACTAGCGGACTACACCGGGGAGCTGTTTTTT.

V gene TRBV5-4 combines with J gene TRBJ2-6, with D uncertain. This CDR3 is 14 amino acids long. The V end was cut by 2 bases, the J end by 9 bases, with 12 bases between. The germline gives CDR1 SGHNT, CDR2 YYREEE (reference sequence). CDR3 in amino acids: CASSFPGPFNVLTF. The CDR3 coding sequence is TGTGCCAGCAGCTTTCCGGGTCCTTTCAACGTCCTGACTTTC.

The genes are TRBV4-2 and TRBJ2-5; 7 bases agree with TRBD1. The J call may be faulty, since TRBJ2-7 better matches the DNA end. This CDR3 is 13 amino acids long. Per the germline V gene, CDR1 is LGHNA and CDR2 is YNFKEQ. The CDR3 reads CASSQRDSYEQYF. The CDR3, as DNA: TGTGCCAGCAGCCAAAGGGACAGCTACGAGCAGTACTTC.

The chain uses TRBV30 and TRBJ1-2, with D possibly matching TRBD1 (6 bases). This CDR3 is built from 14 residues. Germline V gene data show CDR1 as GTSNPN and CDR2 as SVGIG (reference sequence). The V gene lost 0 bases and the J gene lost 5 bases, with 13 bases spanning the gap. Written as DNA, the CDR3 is TGTGCCTGGAGTGTACAGAGGGGGTCTTATGGCTACACCTTC. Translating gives CAWSVQRGSYGYTF.

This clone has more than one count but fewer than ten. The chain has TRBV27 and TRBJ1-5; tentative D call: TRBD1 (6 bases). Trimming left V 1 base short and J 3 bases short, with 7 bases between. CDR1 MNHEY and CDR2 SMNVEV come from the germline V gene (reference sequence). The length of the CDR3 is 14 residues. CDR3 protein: CASSLWGHNQPQHF. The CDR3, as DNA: TGTGCCAGCAGTTTATGGGGGCACAATCAGCCCCAGCATTTT.